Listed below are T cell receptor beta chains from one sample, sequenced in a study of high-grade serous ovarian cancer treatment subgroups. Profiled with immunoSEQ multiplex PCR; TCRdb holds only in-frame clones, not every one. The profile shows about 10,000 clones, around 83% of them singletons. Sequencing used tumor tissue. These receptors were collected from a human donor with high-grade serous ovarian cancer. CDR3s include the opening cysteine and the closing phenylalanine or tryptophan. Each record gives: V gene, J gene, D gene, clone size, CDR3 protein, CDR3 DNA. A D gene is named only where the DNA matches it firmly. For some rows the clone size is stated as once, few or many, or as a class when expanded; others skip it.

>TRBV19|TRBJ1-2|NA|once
CASRGERKREGYTF
TGTGCCAGCCGGGGCGAGAGAAAAAGGGAAGGCTACACCTTC
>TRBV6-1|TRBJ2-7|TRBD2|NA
CASSGIAGGDYEQYF
TGTGCCAGCAGTGGTATAGCGGGAGGGGACTACGAGCAGTACTTC
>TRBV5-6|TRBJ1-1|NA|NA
CASTHLQVSEAFF
TGTGCCAGCACCCACTTACAGGTATCTGAAGCTTTCTTT
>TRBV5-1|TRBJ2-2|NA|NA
CASSLIPTEPNTGELFF
TGCGCCAGCAGCTTAATCCCGACGGAACCGAACACCGGGGAGCTGTTTTTT
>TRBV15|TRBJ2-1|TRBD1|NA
CATSRDSGTGNFF
TGTGCCACCAGCAGGGACTCCGGGACAGGAAATTTCTTC
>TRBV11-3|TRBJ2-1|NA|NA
CASSSSNYNEQFF
TGTGCCAGCAGCTCGTCCAACTACAATGAGCAGTTCTTC
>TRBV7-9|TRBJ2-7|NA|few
CASSLELRVYF
TGTGCCAGCAGCTTAGAGCTCAGGGTGTACTTC
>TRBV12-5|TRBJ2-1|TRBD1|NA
CASGLQGGATDEQFF
TGTGCTAGTGGTCTACAAGGGGGCGCAACGGATGAGCAGTTCTTC
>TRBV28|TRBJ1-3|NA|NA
CASGSLRTAGNTIYF
TGTGCCAGCGGCTCACTCCGGACAGCTGGAAACACCATATATTTT
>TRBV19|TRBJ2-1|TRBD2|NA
CASSIPLAGAYNEQFF
TGTGCCAGTAGTATACCCTTAGCGGGGGCCTACAATGAGCAGTTCTTC
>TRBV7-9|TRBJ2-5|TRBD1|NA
CASSLIQGYQETQYF
TGTGCCAGCAGCTTAATACAGGGGTACCAAGAGACCCAGTACTTC
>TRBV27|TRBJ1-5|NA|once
CASRPQGQYSNQPQHF
TGTGCCAGCAGACCTCAAGGGCAATATAGCAATCAGCCCCAGCATTTT
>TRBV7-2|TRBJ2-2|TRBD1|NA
CASSRQGSNTGELFF
TGTGCCAGCAGCCGACAGGGATCGAACACCGGGGAGCTGTTTTTT
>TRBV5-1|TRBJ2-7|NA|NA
CASSQGQALLYEQYF
TGCGCCAGCAGCCAAGGACAAGCCCTCCTCTACGAGCAGTACTTC
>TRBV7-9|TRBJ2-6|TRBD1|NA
CASSYRGRGANVLTF
TGTGCCAGCAGCTACAGGGGGCGAGGGGCCAACGTCCTGACTTTC
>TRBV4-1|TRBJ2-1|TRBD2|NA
CASSQEGFPSGSPEQFF
TGCGCCAGCAGCCAAGAGGGTTTCCCTAGCGGGAGTCCCGAGCAGTTCTTC
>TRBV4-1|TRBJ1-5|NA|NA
CASSQVGARDGTQPQHF
TGCGCCAGCAGCCAAGTAGGTGCCAGGGATGGGACTCAGCCCCAGCATTTT
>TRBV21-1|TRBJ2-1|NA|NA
CASSKVLGCSGSDNEQFF
TGTGCCAGCAGCAAAGTATTAGGGTGTAGCGGGAGTGACAATGAGCAGTTCTTC
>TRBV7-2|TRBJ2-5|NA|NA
CASSLVGGRLGETQYF
TGTGCCAGCAGCTTAGTAGGCGGTCGATTAGGGGAGACCCAGTACTTC
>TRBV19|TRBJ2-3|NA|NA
CASSRWTGGNYTDTQYF
TGTGCCAGTAGTAGGTGGACAGGAGGGAACTATACAGATACGCAGTATTTT
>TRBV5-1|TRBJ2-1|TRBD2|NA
CASSLELAGGNEQFF
TGCGCCAGCAGCTTGGAACTAGCGGGAGGAAATGAGCAGTTCTTC